This T cell receptor beta chain was captured in a study of technical replicates of blood from a few donors. From germline, CDR1 is MNHEY and CDR2 SMNVEV (reference sequence). The CDR3 is made up of 14 amino acids. Trimming took 0 bases from V and 10 from J; bases not matched to a gene: 7. Some clones are missing from TCRdb's copy, which holds only in-frame ones; the method was immunoSEQ multiplex PCR. Among approximately 70,000 clones listed, about 90% were seen once. Material: T cells isolated from PBMCs. This TCR came from a human donor in good health. The rearrangement uses TRBV27 and TRBJ1-1; TRBD1 matches 8 bases. Here the CDR3 DNA reads TGTGCCAGCAGTTTATCTCGGACAGGGAACTTAGCTTTCTTT. It yields the protein CASSLSRTGNLAFF.